This entry lists 27 T cell receptor beta chains sequenced from one sample in a study of PD-L1 blockade in urothelial cancer (dated by TCRdb to the late 2010s). Library prep was done by the immunoSEQ multiplex PCR assay. TCRdb took over this immuneACCESS table, retaining in-frame rearrangements with V and J assigned. Such tables are incomplete; in checked studies, under half of the missing clones stem from an unresolved V gene, and the remainder is unexplained. Within this sample are roughly 60,000 clones, with roughly 80% of them counted one time only. Jointly, the top ten make up approximately 4.7% of the sample. The sequences come from PBMCs, collected around atezolizumab (anti-PD-L1) treatment. The receptors were gathered from a man in his 70s with urothelial cancer.

The J gene is TRBJ1-3, the V gene TRBV6-4; possibly TRBD1 for D (6 bases). Germline V lookup: CDR1 MRHNA, CDR2 SNTAGT. The CDR3 totals 19 residues. V was shortened by 6 bases and J by 1 base, with 25 bases between the two germline ends. The CDR3 coding sequence is TGTGCCAGCAGAGGGGGAGCTCTGGAAACACCATCGTCTGGAAACACCATATATTTT. Translated: CASRGGALETPSSGNTIYF.

The gene calls are TRBV5-1 and TRBJ2-5; 7 positions match TRBD2. CDR3 length: 16 residues. The germline gives CDR1 SGHRS, CDR2 YFSETQ. V was pared by 0 bases and J by 0 bases, with 5 bases of the junction left unmatched. DNA of the CDR3: TGCGCCAGCAGCTTGGGGCTAGCGGCCAACCAAGAGACCCAGTACTTC. This encodes CASSLGLAANQETQYF.

The rearrangement links TRBV13 to TRBJ2-5; 9 nucleotides agree with TRBD2. This CDR3 has 16 residues. V lost 5 bases to trimming and J lost 4 bases; unmatched junction nucleotides: 11. The germline CDR1 and CDR2 sequences are PRHDT and FYEKMQ (reference sequence). CDR3 in DNA: TGTGCCAGCAGCCGCAGCAGGGCGGGAGGGCGAGAGACCCAGTACTTC. The encoded protein is CASSRSRAGGRETQYF. Full variable domain (rest looked up from reference TRBV13 and TRBJ2-5): AAGVIQSPRHLIKEKRETATLKCYPIPRHDTVYWYQQGPGQDPQFLISFYEKMQSDKGSIPDRFSAQQFSDYHSELNMSSLELGDSALYFCASSRSRAGGRETQYFGPGTRLLVL.

This clone has a handful of counts. This chain connects TRBV27 to TRBJ2-3; D remains unclear. V was clipped by 5 bases and J by 0 bases, with 12 bases between them. CDR1 is MNHEY and CDR2 is SMNVEV in the germline V gene (reference sequence). The CDR3 has 15 residues. CDR3 sequence: CASSKQLPSTDTQYF. The CDR3 coding sequence is TGTGCCAGCAGTAAACAGCTACCTAGCACAGATACGCAGTATTTT.

This sequence joins TRBV5-1 and TRBJ2-1; 11 bases line up with TRBD2. The CDR3 loop spans 16 amino acids. Germline V CDR1 and CDR2: SGHRS, YFSETQ. J gave up 5 bases and V 5 bases, and 9 bases lay outside the gene matches. The CDR3 reads CASSPGPGLADNEQFF. CDR3 nucleotides: TGCGCCAGCAGTCCTGGACCGGGACTAGCGGACAATGAGCAGTTCTTC.

The V call is TRBV11-2, the J call TRBJ2-3, with 7 bases that match TRBD1. This CDR3 is 16 amino acids long. From germline, CDR1 is SGHAT and CDR2 FQNNGV. The junction had 5 bases not matched to a gene; V was cut back by 2 bases and J by 0 bases. This chain's CDR3 is CASSLSGGTSTDTQYF. CDR3 nucleotide sequence: TGTGCCAGCAGCTTATCAGGGGGTACTAGCACAGATACGCAGTATTTT.

On this clone itself: The sample holds other DNA sequences that translate to the same CDR3. This rearrangement joins TRBV18 to TRBJ1-1; 7 bases are shared with TRBD1. The CDR3 runs to 13 residues. Per the germline V gene, CDR1 is KGHSH and CDR2 is LQKENI. V gave up 2 bases and J gave up 3 bases; unmatched junction bases: 0. The CDR3 is CASSPTGDTEAFF. Written as DNA, the CDR3 is TGTGCCAGCTCACCAACAGGGGACACTGAAGCTTTCTTT. Full variable domain (rest looked up from reference TRBV18 and TRBJ1-1): NAGVMQNPRHLVRRRGQEARLRCSPMKGHSHVYWYRQLPEEGLKFMVYLQKENIIDESGMPKERFSAEFPKEGPSILRIQQVVRGDSAAYFCASSPTGDTEAFFGQGTRLTVV.

The chain employs TRBV5-1 and TRBJ1-1; D possibly corresponds to TRBD1 (6 bases). This CDR3 has 12 amino acids. CDR1 is SGHRS and CDR2 is YFSETQ in the germline V gene. V was shortened by 5 bases and J by 10 bases, with 15 bases between the two germline ends. CDR3 nucleotides: TGCGCCAGCAGTACAGGGTCTCGCGGAGCTTTCTTT. It codes for CASSTGSRGAFF.

The J gene is TRBJ2-1, the V gene TRBV2, with 13 positions matching TRBD2. The germline V gene has CDR1 SNHLY and CDR2 FYNNEI. The V and J ends lost 5 bases and 8 bases, in that order; junction bases with no gene match: 3. The CDR3 has 14 amino acids. CDR3 loop: CASSKLAGGYEQFF. The CDR3 coding sequence is TGTGCCAGCAGTAAACTAGCGGGAGGGTATGAGCAGTTCTTC.

The sample holds a few counts of this clone. The V gene is TRBV5-4, the J gene TRBJ2-1; 13 nucleotides align to TRBD2. Trimming removed 4 bases from V and 6 bases from J; junction bases left unmatched: 13. Germline CDR1 and CDR2: SGHNT and YYREEE (reference sequence). CDR3 length: 18 amino acids. CDR3 in DNA: TGTGCCAGCAGCCCCGGGACTAGCGGGATCCCGGCACCCAATGAGCAGTTCTTC. Protein product: CASSPGTSGIPAPNEQFF. The full variable domain, in which reference TRBV5-4 and TRBJ2-1 provide the parts outside the CDR3, is ETGVTQSPTHLIKTRGQQVTLRCSSQSGHNTVSWYQQALGQGPQFIFQYYREEENGRGNFPPRFSGLQFPNYSSELNVNALELDDSALYLCASSPGTSGIPAPNEQFFGPGTRLTVL.

In its sample, this clone was seen a few times. The chain carries TRBV30 and TRBJ2-5; D is possibly TRBD2 (7 bases). Looked up from germline, CDR1 is GTSNPN and CDR2 is SVGIG (reference sequence). V was clipped by 1 base and J by 3 bases, with 15 bases between them. This CDR3 comprises 15 residues. The DNA of the CDR3 is TGTGCCTGGAGTGGGCGAGGGGGGAGGGAAGAGACCCAGTACTTC. Its protein is CAWSGRGGREETQYF. The variable domain in full, completed from reference TRBV30 and TRBJ2-5, reads SQTIHQWPATLVQPVGSPLSLECTVEGTSNPNLYWYRQAAGRGLQLLFYSVGIGQISSEVPQNLSASRPQDRQFILSSKKLLLSDSGFYLCAWSGRGGREETQYFGPGTRLLVL.

This chain joins TRBV28 and TRBJ1-5; 7 nucleotides align to TRBD1. Trimming at V came to 3 bases and at J to 1 base, leaving 9 bases not matched to a gene. The CDR3 extends over 17 amino acids. The germline gives CDR1 MDHEN, CDR2 SYDVKM. The CDR3 region is CASSFTTGVWSNQPQHF. The CDR3 DNA reads TGTGCCAGCAGTTTCACTACAGGGGTTTGGAGCAATCAGCCCCAGCATTTT.

The chain joins TRBV11-2 to TRBJ2-1; the D is unclear. The germline CDR1 and CDR2 sequences are SGHAT and FQNNGV. This CDR3 is 13 amino acids long. V was pared by 3 bases and J by 5 bases, with 8 bases between. CDR3 sequence: CASSLNNNNEQFF. The CDR3 nucleotides read TGTGCCAGCAGCTTGAACAACAACAATGAGCAGTTCTTC. The variable domain in full, with the rest retrieved from reference TRBV11-2 and TRBJ2-1, is EAGVAQSPRYKIIEKRQSVAFWCNPISGHATLYWYQQILGQGPKLLIQFQNNGVVDDSQLPKDRFSAERLKGVDSTLKIQPAKLEDSAVYLCASSLNNNNEQFFGPGTRLTVL.

This clone is medium-sized by share. The chain couples TRBV4-1 to TRBJ1-2, with D possibly matching TRBD1 (5 bases). The CDR3 has 14 amino acids. V dropped 4 bases and J dropped 4 bases, with 13 bases sitting between them. Germline CDR1 and CDR2: MGHRA and YSYEKL. The CDR3 DNA is TGCGCCAGCAGCCCTATGACAGTTCGCTATGGCTACACCTTC. It is translated as CASSPMTVRYGYTF.

V is TRBV6-1 and J is TRBJ2-1; 7 positions agree with TRBD1. The CDR3 spans 16 residues. Germline V gene data show CDR1 as MNHNS and CDR2 as SASEGT. Losses at the gene ends were 2 bases for V and 6 bases for J; bases not matched to a gene: 10. The CDR3 sequence is CASSESGDRAGNEQFF. CDR3 nucleotide sequence: TGTGCCAGCAGTGAATCTGGAGACAGGGCAGGCAATGAGCAGTTCTTC.

CDR3 nucleotide sequence: TGTGCCAGCAGCGCACAGGGATATAGCAATCAGCCCCAGCATTTT. Residues: CASSAQGYSNQPQHF. The chain is built from TRBV4-2 and TRBJ1-5; tentatively, D is TRBD1 (6 bases). V lost 5 bases to trimming and J lost 0 bases, with 11 bases between them. CDR1 is LGHNA, CDR2 YNFKEQ, per germline. The CDR3 sequence is 15 residues long.

The chain has TRBV6-1 and TRBJ2-7; possibly TRBD1 for D (6 bases). Per germline, CDR1 MNHNS and CDR2 SASEGT. V was shortened by 3 bases and J by 0 bases, with 6 bases between the two germline ends. The CDR3 is 13 amino acids. The CDR3, as DNA: TGTGCCAGCAGTGAGGGACACTCCTACGAGCAGTACTTC. Its translation: CASSEGHSYEQYF.

The V gene is TRBV7-9, the J gene TRBJ2-1, with D possibly matching TRBD2 (6 bases). The CDR3 extends over 15 amino acids. The V gene's germline CDR1 is SEHNR and CDR2 FQNEAQ (reference sequence). Trimming took off 4 bases at V and 0 bases at J, with 10 bases between the two ends. The CDR3 coding sequence is TGTGCCAGCAGCTCTAGCGTTAGCTCCTACAATGAGCAGTTCTTC. This encodes CASSSSVSSYNEQFF.

The chain links TRBV5-8 to TRBJ2-7, with TRBD1 as a possible D gene (6 bases). The ends were cut back, 4 bases at V and 3 bases at J, with 20 bases in the middle. This CDR3 spans 16 amino acids. Germline values: CDR1 SGHTS, CDR2 YDEGEE. The CDR3 reads CASSLLQGRSGYEQYF. In DNA form, the CDR3 reads TGTGCCAGCAGCCTTTTACAGGGTCGTTCTGGCTACGAGCAGTACTTC.

V usage is TRBV2 and J usage is TRBJ2-7; 9 bases are shared with TRBD1. This CDR3 has 13 amino acids. After removal of 8 bases from V and 6 bases from J, the junction contained 8 bases not matched to a gene. The germline V gene encodes CDR1 SNHLY and CDR2 FYNNEI. The CDR3 loop is CASGWTGEGEQYF. CDR3 bases: TGTGCCAGCGGTTGGACAGGGGAGGGCGAGCAGTACTTC.

The chain joins TRBV28 to TRBJ1-2; 9 bases align to TRBD1. CDR3 length: 13 residues. The junction had 3 bases not matched to a gene; V was cut back by 5 bases and J by 5 bases. Per the germline V gene, CDR1 is MDHEN and CDR2 is SYDVKM. CDR3 in amino acids: CASSIQGAYGYTF. CDR3 in DNA: TGTGCCAGCAGTATACAGGGGGCTTATGGCTACACCTTC.

The rearrangement uses TRBV9 and TRBJ2-1, with TRBD1 matching 10 bases. V lost 1 base, J lost 4 bases, and 2 bases stayed unmatched. The CDR3 sequence is 15 residues long. The germline gives CDR1 SGDLS, CDR2 YYNGEE. CDR3 protein: CASSVRTGGYNEQFF. CDR3 coding DNA: TGTGCCAGCAGCGTAAGGACAGGGGGGTACAATGAGCAGTTCTTC.

The chain is built from TRBV18 and TRBJ1-2; D is ambiguous. Germline V CDR1 and CDR2: KGHSH, LQKENI. The CDR3 runs 13 residues. V dropped 6 bases and J dropped 0 bases, with 8 bases sitting between them. CDR3 sequence: CASSSGPNYGYTF. The CDR3 region has the DNA TGTGCCAGCTCCTCCGGTCCTAACTATGGCTACACCTTC.

The chain carries TRBV28 and TRBJ1-2, with 7 positions matching TRBD1. This CDR3 contains 15 residues. Germline V CDR1 and CDR2: MDHEN, SYDVKM. With V trimmed by 7 bases and J by 6 bases, 14 bases remained unmatched. CDR3 sequence reads: CASTWGDRVRNGYTF. For the CDR3, the DNA is TGTGCCAGCACCTGGGGGGACAGAGTTCGGAATGGCTACACCTTC.

In nucleotides, the CDR3 is TGCGCCAGCAGCCAAGAAGCGGGAGGGATTCGTGAGCAGTTCTTC. Its protein is CASSQEAGGIREQFF. J is TRBJ2-1 and V is TRBV4-1, with 10 bases matching TRBD2. This CDR3 has 15 residues. The germline CDR1 and CDR2 sequences are MGHRA and YSYEKL. V lost 0 bases and J lost 9; bases outside the gene matches: 5.

The chain joins TRBV28 to TRBJ2-5; TRBD1 agrees at 7 bases. V lost 3 bases to trimming and J lost 5 bases; unmatched junction nucleotides: 6. The V gene's germline CDR1 is MDHEN and CDR2 SYDVKM. CDR3 length equals 14 residues. The CDR3, as DNA: TGTGCCAGCAGTTTCAAGAGGGGGCGGGAGACCCAGTACTTC. It codes for CASSFKRGRETQYF.

This sequence joins TRBV7-9 and TRBJ2-6; TRBD1 aligns across 7 bases. The CDR3 length is 17 residues. Germline V gene lookup returns CDR1 SEHNR and CDR2 FQNEAQ (reference sequence). The junction had 8 bases not matched to a gene; V was cut back by 6 bases and J by 0 bases. The chain's CDR3 is CASRRRTGGSGANVLTF. DNA for the CDR3: TGTGCCAGCAGACGAAGGACAGGAGGCTCTGGGGCCAACGTCCTGACTTTC.